This TCR beta chain came from a study of blood T cell repertoires in COVID-19. Study-level background: There were acute and convalescent COVID-19 samples, and they came from the United States, Italy and Spain.

There are 13 residues in the CDR3. Germline CDR1 MNHEY, CDR2 SVGAGI. V trimming: 9 bases; J trimming: 1 base; junction bases outside the gene matches: 4. Original processing notes: Estimates of nucleated cell counts were drawn from the amplification of reference gene primers. TCRdb's table, derived via immunoSEQ multiplex PCR, lists solely in-frame clones and lacks some. The D gene and trimming were derived from the DNA, and the V and J assignments and clone size from that table. This sample carries approximately 140,000 clones, roughly 88% of them seen once, and the ten largest clones take approximately 1.2%.

The rearrangement uses TRBV6-5 and TRBJ2-7; 9 bases are a match to TRBD1. The source is a woman between 25 and 40 years old with acute COVID-19. Material: PBMCs or T cells enriched from blood (not recorded which). CDR3 sequence reads: CASGTGPSYEQYF. The CDR3 coding sequence is TGTGCCAGTGGGACAGGGCCTTCCTACGAGCAGTACTTC.